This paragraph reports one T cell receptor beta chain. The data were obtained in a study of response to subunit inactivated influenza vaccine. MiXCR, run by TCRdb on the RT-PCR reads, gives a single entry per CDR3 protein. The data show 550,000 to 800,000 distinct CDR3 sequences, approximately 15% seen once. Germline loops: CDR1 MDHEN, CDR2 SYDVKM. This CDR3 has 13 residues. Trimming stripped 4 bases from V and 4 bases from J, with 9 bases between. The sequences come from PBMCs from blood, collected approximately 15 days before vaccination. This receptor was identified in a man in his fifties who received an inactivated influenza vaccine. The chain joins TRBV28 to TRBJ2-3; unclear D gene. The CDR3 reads CASSWPHSDTQYF. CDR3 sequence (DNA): TGTGCCAGCAGTTGGCCACATTCAGATACGCAGTATTTT.